Following are 18 T cell receptor beta chains from one sample sequenced in a study of PD-1 blockade in classical Hodgkin lymphoma. Measured with immunoSEQ multiplex PCR; TCRdb has only the in-frame clones, and not every one. The sample lists about 16,000 clones, 75% to 95% occurring once. Time point of the sample: newly diagnosed, previously untreated cHL patient sample. Sequences were obtained from peripheral blood mononuclear cells (PBMCs). The receptors derive from a human donor with classical Hodgkin lymphoma.

This sequence joins TRBV11-2 and TRBJ2-6; 9 nucleotides align to TRBD1. CDR3 length: 18 amino acids. Germline V lookup: CDR1 SGHAT, CDR2 FQNNGV. Germline trimming cut 5 bases from V and 0 bases from J; bases unmatched to any gene: 8. This CDR3 is CASSTPTGGPSGANVLTF. CDR3 DNA sequence: TGTGCCAGCAGCACCCCGACAGGGGGGCCCTCTGGGGCCAACGTCCTGACTTTC.

This sequence joins TRBV2 and TRBJ1-2; D perhaps matches TRBD1 (5 bases). The germline CDR1 and CDR2 sequences are SNHLY and FYNNEI. V was shortened by 2 bases and J by 8 bases, with 12 bases between the two germline ends. CDR3 length: 13 amino acids. The CDR3 spells CASSEYRGAGYTF. CDR3 in DNA: TGTGCCAGCAGTGAATATAGGGGCGCCGGCTACACCTTC.

The chain uses TRBV2 and TRBJ2-1, with D tentatively TRBD1 or TRBD2 (5 bases each). CDR1 SNHLY and CDR2 FYNNEI come from the germline V gene. The CDR3 loop spans 15 amino acids. With 7 bases removed from V and 1 base from J, the gap between germline ends came to 14 bases. The CDR3 here is CASKIRDQSYNEQFF. Here the CDR3 DNA reads TGTGCCAGCAAGATCCGGGACCAGTCCTACAATGAGCAGTTCTTC.

The rearrangement uses TRBV6-4 and TRBJ2-6; D call uncertain. The CDR3 is made up of 16 amino acids. Germline lookup yields CDR1 MRHNA and CDR2 SNTAGT. V dropped 3 bases and J dropped 0 bases, with 9 bases sitting between them. The CDR3 spells CASSESTASGANVLTF. The CDR3 DNA reads TGTGCCAGCAGTGAATCTACAGCCTCTGGGGCCAACGTCCTGACTTTC.

The chain links TRBV10-1 to TRBJ2-3; tentatively, D is TRBD1 (5 bases). The ends were cut back, 7 bases at V and 2 bases at J, with 10 bases in the middle. CDR1 is WNHNN and CDR2 is SYGVQD in the germline V gene (reference sequence). The CDR3 runs to 13 residues. CDR3 loop: CASTSGNTDTQYF. CDR3 in DNA: TGCGCCAGCACGTCAGGGAACACAGATACGCAGTATTTT.

CDR3 DNA sequence: TGTGCCAGCAGCTCCGGACTAGCGGGAGTTGGGGAGCAGTTCTTC. As protein: CASSSGLAGVGEQFF. The chain links TRBV5-4 to TRBJ2-1, with 13 bases matching TRBD2. This CDR3 has 15 residues. Germline trimming cut 3 bases from V and 10 bases from J; bases unmatched to any gene: 7. From germline, CDR1 is SGHNT and CDR2 YYREEE (reference sequence). Looking up the rest from reference TRBV5-4 and TRBJ2-1 gives the full variable domain: ETGVTQSPTHLIKTRGQQVTLRCSSQSGHNTVSWYQQALGQGPQFIFQYYREEENGRGNFPPRFSGLQFPNYSSELNVNALELDDSALYLCASSSGLAGVGEQFFGPGTRLTVL.

The sample holds a few counts of this clone. V and J are TRBV9 and TRBJ2-6; D possibly corresponds to TRBD1 (5 bases). Germline assignment: CDR1 SGDLS and CDR2 YYNGEE. This CDR3 contains 15 residues. Trimming removed 0 bases at V and 2 bases at J, with 6 bases between. The CDR3 spells CASSVGGAGANVLTF. The CDR3, as DNA: TGTGCCAGCAGCGTAGGGGGCGCTGGGGCCAACGTCCTGACTTTC.

The chain combines TRBV28 with TRBJ2-2; TRBD2 might be the D (6 bases). The CDR3 consists of 14 residues. V dropped 9 bases and J dropped 2 bases, with 13 bases sitting between them. Germline values: CDR1 MDHEN, CDR2 SYDVKM. The CDR3 loop is CASSGYGNTGELFF. In nucleotides, the CDR3 is TGTGCCAGTAGCGGATACGGCAACACCGGGGAGCTGTTTTTT.

The V call is TRBV4-2, the J call TRBJ2-5; TRBD2 matches 10 bases. Germline assignment: CDR1 LGHNA and CDR2 YNFKEQ. The CDR3 is made up of 15 amino acids. V dropped 3 bases and J dropped 2; count of bases not matched to a gene: 3. CDR3 sequence (DNA): TGTGCCAGCAGCCACGGACTAGCGGAGCAAGAGACCCAGTACTTC. Protein sequence: CASSHGLAEQETQYF.

This chain joins TRBV4-1 and TRBJ1-5, with D perhaps TRBD1 (6 bases). CDR1 MGHRA and CDR2 YSYEKL come from the germline V gene. The CDR3 contains 15 residues. V lost 2 bases and J lost 6, with 14 bases in between. CDR3 bases: TGCGCCAGCAGCCAACTTCTAGGGACACCTCAGCCCCAGCATTTT. This gives the protein CASSQLLGTPQPQHF.

This chain's CDR3 is CASSDSASYNEQFF. The DNA for the CDR3 is TGTGCCAGCAGTGATAGCGCATCCTACAATGAGCAGTTCTTC. This chain uses TRBV6-4 with TRBJ2-1; D is possibly TRBD2 (5 bases). The CDR3 is 14 residues long. In germline, CDR1 is MRHNA, CDR2 SNTAGT. Trimming pared 3 bases from V and 1 base from J, leaving 7 bases between.

This chain connects TRBV6-5 to TRBJ2-7; D uncertain. Germline CDR1 is MNHEY and CDR2 is SVGAGI. V lost 0 bases and J 1 base, leaving 10 bases between the germline ends. The CDR3 is made up of 15 amino acids. CDR3 in amino acids: CASSYSMGGSYEQYF. The CDR3 DNA reads as TGTGCCAGCAGTTACTCGATGGGCGGATCCTACGAGCAGTACTTC.

This chain connects TRBV5-4 to TRBJ2-7, with no clear D. V lost 4 bases and J 6 bases, leaving 14 bases between the germline ends. Germline values: CDR1 SGHNT, CDR2 YYREEE (reference sequence). This CDR3 is 13 amino acids long. CDR3 residues: CASSVSPTREQYF. CDR3 sequence (DNA): TGTGCCAGCAGCGTAAGCCCCACACGCGAGCAGTACTTC.

This clone has more than one count but fewer than ten. The chain employs TRBV5-4 and TRBJ1-2, with TRBD1 matching over 7 bases. With 4 bases clipped from V and 7 bases from J, the junction kept 10 bases outside the gene matches. Germline CDR1 and CDR2: SGHNT and YYREEE (reference sequence). CDR3 length: 14 amino acids. CDR3 loop: CASSHPLTGAGYTF. The CDR3 bases are TGTGCCAGCAGCCATCCTCTTACAGGGGCTGGCTACACCTTC.

The chain joins TRBV10-3 to TRBJ2-1; D remains ambiguous. CDR3 length equals 13 residues. Trimming took 0 bases from V and 9 from J, leaving 9 bases between them. Per germline, CDR1 ENHRY and CDR2 SYGVKD. The CDR3 loop is CAISESIRAEQFF. The CDR3 region has the DNA TGTGCCATCAGTGAGTCTATAAGGGCTGAGCAGTTCTTC.

V gene TRBV6-1 combines with J gene TRBJ1-5; 10 nucleotides align to TRBD1. The CDR3 runs 14 residues. V shed 3 bases and J 7 bases; nucleotides not matched to a gene: 3. Germline CDR1 is MNHNS and CDR2 is SASEGT. In DNA, the CDR3 is TGTGCCAGCAGTGACGGGACAGGGGCCCAGCCCCAGCATTTT. This sequence encodes CASSDGTGAQPQHF.

The chain employs TRBV27 and TRBJ2-6; D is ambiguous. Trimming left V 2 bases short and J 0 bases short, with 2 bases between. Germline values: CDR1 MNHEY, CDR2 SMNVEV (reference sequence). The CDR3 totals 14 residues. This CDR3 reads CASSLVSGANVLTF. DNA of the CDR3: TGTGCCAGCAGTTTAGTCTCTGGGGCCAACGTCCTGACTTTC.

This chain links TRBV7-2 with TRBJ2-3; D is ambiguous. The CDR3 has 17 amino acids. From germline, CDR1 is SGHTA and CDR2 FQGNSA. The germline V and J ends were trimmed by 1 base and 1 base, with 15 bases remaining between them. The CDR3 here is CASSLVPRAPRTDTQYF. Written as DNA, the CDR3 is TGTGCCAGCAGCTTAGTCCCTCGAGCGCCGCGCACAGATACGCAGTATTTT.